These 26 T cell receptor beta chains came from one sample sequenced in a study of beta chain features in type 1 diabetes. Study-level points and caveats: All four CD4+ subsets of Type 1 diabetes patients contained TCRB CDR3s that were moderately but significantly shorter.

Expressed TCRB transcripts were sequenced after all isolated RNA was converted to cDNA. Data came from immunoSEQ multiplex PCR; TCRdb stores just in-frame clones and leaves some out. Of around 100,000 clones listed, about 26% were seen once; the top ten hold roughly 0.58%. Their recognized antigens are unknown. The sequenced material came from central memory CD4+ T cells from blood. All receptors come from a woman younger than 35 with type 1 diabetes.

This chain joins TRBV5-8 and TRBJ2-3; D remains unclear. Germline CDR1 reads SGHTS; CDR2 reads YDEGEE. The CDR3 has 13 residues. Trimming cost V 6 bases and J 6 bases, with 14 bases left between them. CDR3 in DNA: TGTGCCAGCACCCAAAATCTCAGGGATACGCAGTATTTT. Translation: CASTQNLRDTQYF.

The V and J genes are TRBV6-6 and TRBJ2-1, with TRBD1 matching 7 bases. After removal of 6 bases from V and 8 bases from J, the junction contained 7 bases not matched to a gene. There are 13 residues in the CDR3. From germline, CDR1 is MNHNY and CDR2 SVGAGI (reference sequence). CDR3 nucleotides: TGTGCCAGCAGAATCAAAGGGGGCGATGAGCAGTTCTTC. Translation: CASRIKGGDEQFF.

The rearrangement links TRBV25-1 to TRBJ2-7; D remains ambiguous. The V gene lost 10 bases and the J gene lost 3 bases, with 13 bases spanning the gap. CDR3 length: 12 amino acids. The germline V gene encodes CDR1 MGHDK and CDR2 SYGVNS. CDR3 sequence (DNA): TGTGCCACCAACAAAGAATTCTACGAGCAGTACTTC. As protein: CATNKEFYEQYF.

The chain has TRBV5-4 and TRBJ2-3; TRBD1 agrees at 8 bases. Germline loops: CDR1 SGHNT, CDR2 YYREEE (reference sequence). The CDR3 runs to 13 residues. Trimming took 0 bases from V and 7 from J; bases not matched to a gene: 1. CDR3 coding DNA: TGTGCCAGCAGCTTGGACAGGGGGAATACGCAGTATTTT. Translated, it gives CASSLDRGNTQYF.

The rearrangement links TRBV28 to TRBJ1-1; no reliable D call. Germline lookup yields CDR1 MDHEN and CDR2 SYDVKM. Trimming took 5 bases from V and 4 from J, leaving 11 bases between them. The CDR3 has 13 residues. The CDR3 sequence: CASSPSTGTEAFF. CDR3 DNA sequence: TGTGCCAGCAGTCCCAGTACGGGCACTGAAGCTTTCTTT.

This clone appeared a few times. J is TRBJ2-1 and V is TRBV7-3; tentatively, D is TRBD2 (7 bases). This CDR3 comprises 15 residues. The V gene lost 5 bases and the J gene lost 8 bases, with 19 bases spanning the gap. Germline V lookup: CDR1 SGHTA, CDR2 FQGTGA. CDR3 DNA sequence: TGTGCCAGCAGCCTGAGGGGGACTATTAGCGATGAGCAGTTCTTC. Translating gives CASSLRGTISDEQFF.

This clone has just a few counts. V is TRBV2 and J is TRBJ2-3; D is unresolved. Germline lookup yields CDR1 SNHLY and CDR2 FYNNEI. This CDR3 has 17 residues. The V gene lost 8 bases and the J gene lost 0 bases, with 21 bases spanning the gap. CDR3 in DNA: TGTGCCAGCTCCCGAGATAGTGGTGCAACTAGCACAGATACGCAGTATTTT. Translation gives CASSRDSGATSTDTQYF. Variable domain in full (rest from reference TRBV2 and TRBJ2-3): EPEVTQTPSHQVTQMGQEVILRCVPISNHLYFYWYRQILGQKVEFLVSFYNNEISEKSEIFDDQFSVERPDGSNFTLKIRSTKLEDSAMYFCASSRDSGATSTDTQYFGPGTRLTVL.

This clone appeared a few times. This rearrangement joins TRBV28 to TRBJ1-4; 9 bases fit TRBD1. Germline-derived CDR1 and CDR2 are MDHEN and SYDVKM. This CDR3 has 15 amino acids. The ends lost 7 bases at V and 7 bases at J; junction bases unmatched: 10. CDR3 residues: CASTSQTGGSEKLFF. The CDR3 nucleotides are TGTGCCAGCACCTCTCAGACAGGGGGTAGTGAAAAACTGTTTTTT.

J is TRBJ2-2 and V is TRBV7-9; D might be TRBD1 (6 bases). Germline CDR1 is SEHNR and CDR2 is FQNEAQ (reference sequence). Trimming pared 6 bases from V and 6 bases from J, leaving 11 bases between. There are 13 residues in the CDR3. The CDR3 region has the DNA TGTGCCAGCAGGATGACAGGTGCCGGGGAGCTGTTTTTT. The encoded protein is CASRMTGAGELFF.

The rearrangement uses TRBV14 and TRBJ2-6; 9 bases are shared with TRBD1. This CDR3 is built from 18 residues. The V gene end was trimmed by 1 base and the J gene end by 1 base; junction bases not matched to a gene: 5. Germline CDR1 and CDR2: SGHDN and FVKESK. The CDR3 DNA sequence: TGTGCCAGCAGCCAAGTTTACAGGGGGCGGTCTGGGGCCAACGTCCTGACTTTC. Protein product: CASSQVYRGRSGANVLTF.

The gene calls are TRBV5-1 and TRBJ2-3, with TRBD2 identical over 12 bases. The CDR3 contains 17 residues. Germline-derived CDR1 and CDR2 are SGHRS and YFSETQ. V lost 4 bases, J lost 2 bases, and 8 bases stayed unmatched. CDR3 loop: CASSDRLAGVLTDTQYF. The CDR3 DNA reads TGCGCCAGCAGCGACCGACTAGCGGGAGTCCTCACAGATACGCAGTATTTT.

The chain employs TRBV28 and TRBJ1-1, with D possibly matching TRBD1 (5 bases). With 6 bases removed from V and 5 bases from J, the gap between germline ends came to 16 bases. CDR1 and CDR2 (germline): MDHEN, SYDVKM. The CDR3 runs to 14 residues. The CDR3: CASSLGERGTEAFF. In nucleotides, the CDR3 is TGTGCCAGCAGCCTAGGGGAAAGAGGAACTGAAGCTTTCTTT.

Ten or more counts support this clone. The chain employs TRBV29-1 and TRBJ2-5; D perhaps matches TRBD2 (5 bases). Germline CDR1 and CDR2: SQVTM and ANQGSEA. V was cut by 5 bases and J by 0 bases, with 13 bases left in between. CDR3 length: 14 amino acids. Here the CDR3 DNA reads TGCAGCGTTAAAGCGGTTTTCTACCAAGAGACCCAGTACTTC. Amino acid sequence: CSVKAVFYQETQYF.

The CDR3 reads CAWKGVGDRVGPDTQYF. The CDR3 coding sequence is TGTGCCTGGAAGGGGGTAGGCGACAGGGTTGGCCCAGATACGCAGTATTTT. The chain recombines TRBV30 with TRBJ2-3; 7 bases fit TRBD1. Germline values: CDR1 GTSNPN, CDR2 SVGIG (reference sequence). The CDR3 contains 17 residues. V gave up 4 bases and J gave up 4 bases; unmatched junction bases: 17.

The V call is TRBV7-7, the J call TRBJ2-1; TRBD2 matches at 8 bases. The length of the CDR3 is 17 residues. Germline V lookup: CDR1 SSHAT, CDR2 FNYEAQ (reference sequence). V trimming: 2 bases; J trimming: 2 bases; junction bases outside the gene matches: 8. As DNA, the CDR3 is TGTGCCAGCAGCTTATCAAGCGGGAGTAGGACCTACAATGAGCAGTTCTTC. It is translated as CASSLSSGSRTYNEQFF.

The chain uses TRBV29-1 and TRBJ2-1, with 11 positions matching TRBD2. V lost 6 bases and J lost 6; bases outside the gene matches: 10. Germline V gene lookup returns CDR1 SQVTM and CDR2 ANQGSEA. This CDR3 has 15 amino acids. In nucleotides, the CDR3 is TGCAGCGTCGCAGTTAGCGGGGGGGTAGGCAATGAGCAGTTCTTC. Translating gives CSVAVSGGVGNEQFF.

V usage is TRBV9 and J usage is TRBJ1-3; D gene unclear. The germline V gene encodes CDR1 SGDLS and CDR2 YYNGEE. The CDR3 spans 14 residues. V gave up 5 bases and J gave up 0 bases, with 9 bases separating them. The CDR3 region has the DNA TGTGCCAGCAGGGGCCAGGCCTCTGGAAACACCATATATTTT. This sequence encodes CASRGQASGNTIYF.

This clone was observed a few times. The chain couples TRBV6-5 to TRBJ1-1; TRBD1 agrees at 10 bases. Germline V lookup: CDR1 MNHEY, CDR2 SVGAGI. The CDR3 is 15 residues long. The J segment lost 7 bases and the V segment lost 6 bases, leaving 11 bases of the junction unmatched. The CDR3 DNA reads TGTGCCAGCAGAATGGACAGGGGGGGACTTTTTGAAGCTTTCTTT. Amino acid sequence: CASRMDRGGLFEAFF.

CDR3 loop: CASSPLGGTDSGNTIYF. The CDR3 DNA is TGTGCCAGCTCACCCCTGGGAGGGACGGACTCTGGAAACACCATATATTTT. V and J are TRBV18 and TRBJ1-3; D is possibly TRBD1 (5 bases). The CDR3 is 17 amino acids. Trimming cost V 3 bases and J 0 bases, with 15 bases left between them. Germline V gene sequence: CDR1 KGHSH, CDR2 LQKENI.

The rearrangement uses TRBV10-1 and TRBJ1-4; the D is unclear. V dropped 7 bases and J dropped 10 bases, with 28 bases sitting between them. CDR1 is WNHNN, CDR2 SYGVQD, per germline (reference sequence). There are 17 residues in the CDR3. CDR3 nucleotides: TGCGCCAGCATCCAAAGGATAGAGCCCCTCGTTGAGGGAAAACTGTTTTTT. This sequence encodes CASIQRIEPLVEGKLFF.

This rearrangement joins TRBV11-2 to TRBJ2-3, with TRBD2 matching 12 bases. The J segment lost 6 bases and the V segment lost 5 bases, leaving 6 bases of the junction unmatched. CDR1 SGHAT and CDR2 FQNNGV come from the germline V gene. This CDR3 is 15 amino acids long. CDR3 sequence (DNA): TGTGCCAGCAGCCCCCTGACTAGCGGGAGTGATACGCAGTATTTT. Translation: CASSPLTSGSDTQYF.

V is TRBV4-1 and J is TRBJ2-3, with 8 nucleotides matching TRBD2. V lost 0 bases to trimming and J lost 0 bases; unmatched junction nucleotides: 8. The CDR3 is made up of 18 amino acids. In germline, CDR1 is MGHRA, CDR2 YSYEKL. CDR3 nucleotide sequence: TGCGCCAGCAGCCAAGATTCCTCTAGCGGGCGGAGCACAGATACGCAGTATTTT. As protein: CASSQDSSSGRSTDTQYF.

V is TRBV7-2 and J is TRBJ2-3; no definite D call. V was cut by 4 bases and J by 1 base, with 15 bases left in between. The CDR3 contains 16 residues. CDR1 and CDR2 from the germline V gene are SGHTA and FQGNSA. The CDR3 region is CASSSHWAIGTDTQYF. CDR3 coding DNA: TGTGCCAGCAGCTCGCACTGGGCGATTGGCACAGATACGCAGTATTTT.

This clone was observed once. The V and J genes are TRBV25-1 and TRBJ1-2; TRBD1 aligns across 9 bases. CDR1 is MGHDK, CDR2 SYGVNS, per germline. The CDR3 is 12 residues long. Germline trimming cut 5 bases from V and 6 bases from J; bases unmatched to any gene: 1. The DNA of the CDR3 is TGTGCCAGCAGTTGGGACAGGGATGGCTACACCTTC. Amino acids: CASSWDRDGYTF.

This clone has only a few counts. The chain uses TRBV7-9 and TRBJ2-6; the D gene is possibly TRBD2 (6 bases). The CDR3 extends over 17 amino acids. Deletions cut 6 bases from V and 0 bases from J, with 15 bases between. CDR1 is SEHNR and CDR2 is FQNEAQ in the germline V gene (reference sequence). CDR3 amino acids: CASRLLAQSSGANVLTF. The DNA of the CDR3 is TGTGCCAGCAGGCTCCTAGCGCAGAGCTCTGGGGCCAACGTCCTGACTTTC.

The DNA for the CDR3 is TGTGCCAGCAGCTTAGAAGCCTCGAGGGAGTTCTTC. Amino acids: CASSLEASREFF. The V call is TRBV7-9, the J call TRBJ2-1; perhaps TRBD2 as D (5 bases). The V gene's germline CDR1 is SEHNR and CDR2 FQNEAQ (reference sequence). The CDR3 extends over 12 amino acids. The V end was cut by 1 base, the J end by 14 bases, with 12 bases between.